The subject of this entry is one T cell receptor (beta chain). There is no known antigen for this receptor. No base-level quality is on record; no much larger clone is a single base apart. This specimen belongs to a study of cytomegalovirus exposure and HLA in healthy donors (dated by TCRdb to about 2017). A note on the overall study: According to a later analysis, one platform produced both the approximately 110 validation repertoires and the 666 repertoires of the first cohort. The aim of the study was to test whether cataloging public T cell receptors could identify signatures of past pathogen exposure. To predict cytomegalovirus infection status, the study brought together high-throughput TCR immunosequencing, statistical association of individual TCRs with disease status, and machine learning. Besides the first cohort of roughly 640 subjects, a separate validation cohort made up of about 120 different subjects was used.

Results and caveats for the whole study, not just this receptor: In a later analysis, TCRs clustered in the first cohort were found to also tend to co-occur in the roughly 120 validation repertoires, with 90% to 95% of cluster scores above 0. The classifier was reported to diagnose cytomegalovirus status with high specificity and sensitivity in both the original cohort and the validation cohort. The validation cohort had no HLA typing available for a later analysis, so co-occurrence within that cohort was assessed over all 130 or so repertoires. Across donors, most TCR sequences were observed very rarely, whereas some public TCRs were present in many individuals. The study listed 150 to 200 TCR beta chains as associated with cytomegalovirus. It was suggested by the authors that the approach could potentially be generalized to other disease states and immunological phenotypes. In vitro tests confirmed that a few of the cytomegalovirus-associated TCR beta chains recognize cytomegalovirus antigens.

The donors were included in the validation cohort of over a hundred subjects, a group kept apart from the approximately 700-subject first cohort. Preparation of the library involved the immunoSEQ multiplex PCR assay. The authors processed their data as follows. A statistical classification framework was developed to diagnose cytomegalovirus status using the catalog of TCR beta chain sequences. The table comes from immuneACCESS by way of TCRdb, which keeps in-frame sequences with V and J called. Part of the clones is missing from these tables; in studies checked, under half for an unresolved V gene and the rest for unknown reasons. V and J calls and clone size come straight from that table; D and trimming were deduced from the DNA. The sample includes approximately 260,000 clones, with 70% to 90% observed a single time. The ten largest make up approximately 1% of the sample. The germline V gene (reference sequence) sets CDR1 to SEHNR and CDR2 to FQNEAQ. The cysteine opens and the phenylalanine closes a CDR3 of 15 amino acids. Only the CDR3 part of the read is kept: 45 bases, read in frame from the first base. From V the trimming removes 0 bases and from J it removes 5 bases, while the gene matches leave 6 bases of the junction unaccounted for.

Sequences were obtained from PBMCs. The V and J genes are TRBV7-9 and TRBJ2-7; TRBD1 agrees with 8 junctional bases. This TCR was sampled from a woman aged 18-30 years in good health and CMV-seronegative. The sequence in DNA is TGTGCCAGCAGCTTAGCCACAGGGGGTATCGACGAGCAGTACTTC. Translated, it reads CASSLATGGIDEQYF.